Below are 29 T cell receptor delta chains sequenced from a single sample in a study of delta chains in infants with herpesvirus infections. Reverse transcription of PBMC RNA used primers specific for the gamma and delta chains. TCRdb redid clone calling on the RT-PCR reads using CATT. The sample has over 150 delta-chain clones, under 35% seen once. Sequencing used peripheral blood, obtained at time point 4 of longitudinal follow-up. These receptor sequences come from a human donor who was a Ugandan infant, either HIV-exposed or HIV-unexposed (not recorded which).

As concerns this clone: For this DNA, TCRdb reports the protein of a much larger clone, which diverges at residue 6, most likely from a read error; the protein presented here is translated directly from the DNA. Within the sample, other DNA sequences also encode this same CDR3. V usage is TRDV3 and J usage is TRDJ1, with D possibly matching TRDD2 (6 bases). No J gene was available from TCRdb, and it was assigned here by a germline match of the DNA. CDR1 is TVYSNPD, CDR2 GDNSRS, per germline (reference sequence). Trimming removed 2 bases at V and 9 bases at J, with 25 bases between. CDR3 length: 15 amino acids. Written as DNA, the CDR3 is TGTGCCTTTTTTCCTAACCACATCTTAAACCCCCAACTCATCTTT. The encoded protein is CAFFPNHILNPQLIF.

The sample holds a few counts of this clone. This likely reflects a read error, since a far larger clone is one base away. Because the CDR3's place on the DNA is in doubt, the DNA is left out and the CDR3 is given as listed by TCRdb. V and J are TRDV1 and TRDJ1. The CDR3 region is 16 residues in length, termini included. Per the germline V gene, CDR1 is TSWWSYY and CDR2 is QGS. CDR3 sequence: CALWSRGVWGSAELIF.

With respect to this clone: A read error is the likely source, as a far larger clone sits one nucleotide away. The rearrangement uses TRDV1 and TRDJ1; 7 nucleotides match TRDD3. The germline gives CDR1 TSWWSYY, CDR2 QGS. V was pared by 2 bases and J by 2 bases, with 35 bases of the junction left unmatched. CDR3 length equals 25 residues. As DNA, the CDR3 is TGTGCTCTTGGGGAAATGGGGTTTTGGTTCTCTTACTGGGGATGGGGACCCCTCGGGACCGATAAACTCATCTTT. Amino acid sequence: CALGEMGFWFSYWGWGPLGTDKLIF.

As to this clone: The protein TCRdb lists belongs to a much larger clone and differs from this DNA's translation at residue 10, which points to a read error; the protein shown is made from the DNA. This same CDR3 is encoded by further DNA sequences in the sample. CDR3 in amino acids: CAFFPKHILTPQLIF. The CDR3 nucleotides read TGTGCCTTTTTTCCTAAGCACATCTTAACCCCCCAACTCATCTTT. The chain joins TRDV3 to TRDJ1; the D gene is possibly TRDD2 (6 bases). No J gene was available from TCRdb, and it was assigned here by a germline match of the DNA. Germline assignment: CDR1 TVYSNPD and CDR2 GDNSRS (reference sequence). The CDR3 has 15 residues. Trimming took off 2 bases at V and 9 bases at J, with 25 bases between the two ends.

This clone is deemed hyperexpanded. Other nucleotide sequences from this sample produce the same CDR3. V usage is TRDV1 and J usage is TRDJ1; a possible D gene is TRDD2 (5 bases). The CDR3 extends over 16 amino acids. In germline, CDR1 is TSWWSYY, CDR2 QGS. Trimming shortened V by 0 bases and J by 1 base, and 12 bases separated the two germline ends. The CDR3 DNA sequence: TGTGCTCTTGGGGAACTAGGGACCTACTGCACCGATAAACTCATCTTT. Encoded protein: CALGELGTYCTDKLIF.

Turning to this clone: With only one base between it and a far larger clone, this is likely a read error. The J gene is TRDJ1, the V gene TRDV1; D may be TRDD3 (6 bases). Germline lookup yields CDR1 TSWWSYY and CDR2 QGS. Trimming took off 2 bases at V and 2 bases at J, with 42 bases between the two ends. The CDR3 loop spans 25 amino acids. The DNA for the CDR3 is TGTGCTCTTGGGGAAATGGGGTTTTGGATCTCTTGCTGGGGATGGGGACCCCTCGGGACCGATAAACTCATCTTT. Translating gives CALGEMGFWISCWGWGPLGTDKLIF.

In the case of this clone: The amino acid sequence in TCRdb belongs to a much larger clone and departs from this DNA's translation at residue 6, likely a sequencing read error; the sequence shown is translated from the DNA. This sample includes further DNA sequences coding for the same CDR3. The DNA for the CDR3 is TGTGCCTTTTTTCCTAATCACATCTTAAACCCCCAACTCATCTTT. Residues: CAFFPNHILNPQLIF. The gene calls are TRDV3 and TRDJ1; D possibly corresponds to TRDD2 (6 bases). Since TCRdb gives no J gene, matching the DNA to germline was used here to assign it. This CDR3 has 15 residues. From germline, CDR1 is TVYSNPD and CDR2 GDNSRS (reference sequence). The V gene lost 2 bases and the J gene lost 9 bases, with 25 bases spanning the gap.

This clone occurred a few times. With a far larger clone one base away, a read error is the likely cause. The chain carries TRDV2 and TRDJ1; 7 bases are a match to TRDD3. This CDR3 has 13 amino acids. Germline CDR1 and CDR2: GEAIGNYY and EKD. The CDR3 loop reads CACGTWGTDKLIF. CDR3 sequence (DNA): TGTGCCTGTGGCACCTGGGGGACCGATAAACTCATCTTT.

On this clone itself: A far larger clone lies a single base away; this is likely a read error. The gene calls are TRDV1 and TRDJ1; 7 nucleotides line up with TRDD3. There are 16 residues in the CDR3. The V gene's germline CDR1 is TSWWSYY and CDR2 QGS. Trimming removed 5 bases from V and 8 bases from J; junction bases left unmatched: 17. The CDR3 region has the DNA TGTGCTCTTGGGTCCCGGGGGGTCTGGGGGTCGGCCAAACTCATCTTT. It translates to CALGSRGVWGSAKLIF.

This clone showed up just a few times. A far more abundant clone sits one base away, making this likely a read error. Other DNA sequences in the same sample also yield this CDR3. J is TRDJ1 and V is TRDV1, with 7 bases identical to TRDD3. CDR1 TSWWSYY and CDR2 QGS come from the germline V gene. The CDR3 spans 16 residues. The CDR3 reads CALGSRGVWGSAELIF. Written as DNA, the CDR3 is TGTGCCCTTGGGTCCCGGGGGGTCTGGGGGTCGGCCGAACTCATCTTT.

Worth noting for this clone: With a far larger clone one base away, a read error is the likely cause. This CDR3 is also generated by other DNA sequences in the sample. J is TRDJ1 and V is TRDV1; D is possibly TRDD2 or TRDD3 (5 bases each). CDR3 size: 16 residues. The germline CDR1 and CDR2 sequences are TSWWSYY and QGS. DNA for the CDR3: TGTGCCCTTGGGGAACTAGGGACCTACTGCACCGATAAACTCATCTTT. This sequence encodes CALGELGTYCTDKLIF.

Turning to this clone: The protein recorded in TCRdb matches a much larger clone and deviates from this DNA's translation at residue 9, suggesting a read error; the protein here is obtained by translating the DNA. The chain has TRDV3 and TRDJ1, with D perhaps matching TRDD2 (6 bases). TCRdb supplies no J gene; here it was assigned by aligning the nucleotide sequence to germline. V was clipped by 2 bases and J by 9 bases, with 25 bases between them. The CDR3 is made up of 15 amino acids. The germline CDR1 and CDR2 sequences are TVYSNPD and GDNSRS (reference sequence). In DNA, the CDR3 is TGTGCCTTTTTTCCTAAACACATCGTAAACCCCCAACTCATCTTT. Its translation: CAFFPKHIVNPQLIF.

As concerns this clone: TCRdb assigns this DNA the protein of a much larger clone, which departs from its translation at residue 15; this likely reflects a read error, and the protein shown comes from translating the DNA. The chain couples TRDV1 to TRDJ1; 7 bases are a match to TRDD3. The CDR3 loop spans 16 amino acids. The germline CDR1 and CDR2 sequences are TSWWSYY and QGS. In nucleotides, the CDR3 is TGTGCTCTTGGGTCCCGGGGGGTCTGGGGGTCGGCCGAACTCACCTTT. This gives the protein CALGSRGVWGSAELTF.

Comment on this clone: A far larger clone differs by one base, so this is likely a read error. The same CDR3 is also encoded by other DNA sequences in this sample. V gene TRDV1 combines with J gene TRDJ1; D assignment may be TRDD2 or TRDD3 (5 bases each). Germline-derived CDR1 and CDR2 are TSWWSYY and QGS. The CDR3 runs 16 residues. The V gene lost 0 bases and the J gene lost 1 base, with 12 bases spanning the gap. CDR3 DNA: TGTGCTCTTGGGGAACTGGGGACCTACTGCACCGATAAACTCATCTTT. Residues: CALGELGTYCTDKLIF.

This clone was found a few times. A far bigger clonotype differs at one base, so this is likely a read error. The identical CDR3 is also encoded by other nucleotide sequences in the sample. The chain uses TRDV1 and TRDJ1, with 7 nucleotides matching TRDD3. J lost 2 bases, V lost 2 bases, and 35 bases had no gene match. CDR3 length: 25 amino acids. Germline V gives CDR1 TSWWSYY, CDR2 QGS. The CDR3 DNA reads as TGTGCTCTTGGGGAAATGGGGTTTTGGATCTCTTACTGGGGATGGGGGCCCCTCGGGACCGATAAACTCATCTTT. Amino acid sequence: CALGEMGFWISYWGWGPLGTDKLIF.

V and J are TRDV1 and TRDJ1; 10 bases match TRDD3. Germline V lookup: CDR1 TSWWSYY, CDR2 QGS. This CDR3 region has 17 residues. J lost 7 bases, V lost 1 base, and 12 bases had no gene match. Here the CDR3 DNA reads TGTGCTCTTGGGGAACACTTCCCTTGGGGGATACATGGTAAACTCATCTTT. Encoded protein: CALGEHFPWGIHGKLIF.

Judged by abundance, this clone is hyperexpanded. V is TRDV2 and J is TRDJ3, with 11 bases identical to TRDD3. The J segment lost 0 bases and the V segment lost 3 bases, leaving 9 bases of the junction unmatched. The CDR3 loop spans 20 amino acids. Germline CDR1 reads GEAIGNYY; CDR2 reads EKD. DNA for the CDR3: TGTGCCTGTGACGTAGTGTGGGGGATACGGAGCTCCTGGGACACCCGACAGATGTTTTTC. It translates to CACDVVWGIRSSWDTRQMFF.

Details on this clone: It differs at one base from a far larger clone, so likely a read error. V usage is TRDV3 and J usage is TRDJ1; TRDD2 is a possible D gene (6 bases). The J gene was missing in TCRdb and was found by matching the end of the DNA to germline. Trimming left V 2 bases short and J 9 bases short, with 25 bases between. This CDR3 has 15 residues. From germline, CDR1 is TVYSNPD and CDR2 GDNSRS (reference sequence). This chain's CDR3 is CAFFPKLILNPQLIF. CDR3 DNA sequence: TGTGCCTTTTTTCCTAAACTCATCTTAAACCCCCAACTCATCTTT.

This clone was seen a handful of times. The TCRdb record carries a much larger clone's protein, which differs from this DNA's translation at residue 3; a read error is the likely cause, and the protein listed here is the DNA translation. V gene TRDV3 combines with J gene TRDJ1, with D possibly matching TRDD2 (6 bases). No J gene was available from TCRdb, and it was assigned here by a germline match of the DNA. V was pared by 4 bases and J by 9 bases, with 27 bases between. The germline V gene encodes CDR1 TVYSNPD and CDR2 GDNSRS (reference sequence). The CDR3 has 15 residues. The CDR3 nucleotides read TGTGCCTCTTTTCCTAAACACATCTTAAACCCCCAACTCATCTTT. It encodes CASFPKHILNPQLIF.

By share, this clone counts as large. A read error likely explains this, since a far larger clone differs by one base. CDR3: CACDAWGTDKLIF. CDR3 bases: TGTGCCTGTGACGCCTGGGGGACCGATAAACTCATCTTT. The rearrangement links TRDV2 to TRDJ1, with 7 positions matching TRDD3. Germline trimming cut 3 bases from V and 2 bases from J; bases unmatched to any gene: 2. This CDR3 spans 13 amino acids. Germline V gives CDR1 GEAIGNYY, CDR2 EKD.

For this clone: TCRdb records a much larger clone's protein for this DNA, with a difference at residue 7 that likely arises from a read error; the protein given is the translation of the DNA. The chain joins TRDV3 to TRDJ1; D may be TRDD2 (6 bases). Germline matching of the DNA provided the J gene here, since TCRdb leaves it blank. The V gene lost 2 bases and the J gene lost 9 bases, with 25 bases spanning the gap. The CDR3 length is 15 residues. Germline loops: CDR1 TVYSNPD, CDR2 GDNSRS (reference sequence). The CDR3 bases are TGTGCCTTTTTTCCTAAAAACATCTTAAACCCCCAACTCATCTTT. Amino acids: CAFFPKNILNPQLIF.

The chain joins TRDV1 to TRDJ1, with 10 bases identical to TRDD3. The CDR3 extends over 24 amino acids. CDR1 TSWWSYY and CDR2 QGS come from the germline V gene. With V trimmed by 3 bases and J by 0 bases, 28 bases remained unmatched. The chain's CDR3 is CALGDLWAFLVTGGSYGYTDKLIF. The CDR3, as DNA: TGTGCTCTTGGGGACCTCTGGGCCTTCCTGGTAACTGGGGGATCCTACGGCTACACCGATAAACTCATCTTT.

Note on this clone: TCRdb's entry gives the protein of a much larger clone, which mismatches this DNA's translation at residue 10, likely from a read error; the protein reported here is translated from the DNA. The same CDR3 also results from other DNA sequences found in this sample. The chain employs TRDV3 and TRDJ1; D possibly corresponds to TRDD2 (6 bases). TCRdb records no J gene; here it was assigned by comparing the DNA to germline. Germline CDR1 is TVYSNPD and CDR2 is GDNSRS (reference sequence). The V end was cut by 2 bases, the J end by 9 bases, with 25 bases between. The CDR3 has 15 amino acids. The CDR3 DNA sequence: TGTGCCTTTTTTCCTAAACACATCTTAACCCCCCAACTCATCTTT. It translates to CAFFPKHILTPQLIF. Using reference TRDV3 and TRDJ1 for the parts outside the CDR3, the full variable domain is CDKVTQSSPDQTVASGSEVVLLCTYDTVYSNPDLFWYRIRPDYSFQFVFYGDNSRSEGADFTQGRFSVKHILTQKAFHLVISPVRTEDSATYYCAFFPKHILTPQLIFGKGTRVTVEP.

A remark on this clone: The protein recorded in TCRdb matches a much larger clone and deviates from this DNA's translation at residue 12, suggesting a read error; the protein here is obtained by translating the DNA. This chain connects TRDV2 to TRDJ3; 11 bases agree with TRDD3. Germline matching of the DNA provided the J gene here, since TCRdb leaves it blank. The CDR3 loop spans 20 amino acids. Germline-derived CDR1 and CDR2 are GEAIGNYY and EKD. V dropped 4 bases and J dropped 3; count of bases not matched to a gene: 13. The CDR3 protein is CACDVVWGIRSYWDTRQMFF. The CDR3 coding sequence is TGTGCCTGTGATGTAGTGTGGGGGATACGGAGCTACTGGGACACCCGACAGATGTTTTTC.

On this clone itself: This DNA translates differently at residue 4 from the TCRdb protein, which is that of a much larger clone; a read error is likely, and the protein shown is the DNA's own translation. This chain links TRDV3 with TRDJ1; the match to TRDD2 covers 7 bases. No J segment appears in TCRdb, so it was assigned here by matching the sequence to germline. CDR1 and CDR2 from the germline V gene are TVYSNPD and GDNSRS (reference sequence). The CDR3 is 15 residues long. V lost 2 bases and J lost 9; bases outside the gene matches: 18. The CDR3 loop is CAFLPKHILNPQLIF. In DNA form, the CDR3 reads TGTGCCTTTCTTCCTAAACACATCTTAAACCCCCAACTCATCTTT.

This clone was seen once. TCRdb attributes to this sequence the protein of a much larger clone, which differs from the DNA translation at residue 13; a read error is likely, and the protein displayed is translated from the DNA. DNA of the CDR3: TGTGCCTGTGACGTAGTGTGGGGGATACGGAGCTCCGGGGACACCCGACAGATGTTTTTC. Translating it yields CACDVVWGIRSSGDTRQMFF. This chain connects TRDV2 to TRDJ3; 11 nucleotides align to TRDD3. The J gene, absent from TCRdb, was called here by matching the DNA to germline. This CDR3 has 20 residues. CDR1 and CDR2 from the germline V gene are GEAIGNYY and EKD.

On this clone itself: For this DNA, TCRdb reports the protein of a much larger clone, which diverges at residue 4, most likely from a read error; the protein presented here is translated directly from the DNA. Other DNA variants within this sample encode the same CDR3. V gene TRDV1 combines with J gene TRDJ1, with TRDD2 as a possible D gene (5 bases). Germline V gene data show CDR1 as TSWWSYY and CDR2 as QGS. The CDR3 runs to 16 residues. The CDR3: CALRELGTYCTDKLIF. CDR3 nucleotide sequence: TGTGCTCTTAGGGAACTAGGGACCTACTGCACCGATAAACTCATCTTT.

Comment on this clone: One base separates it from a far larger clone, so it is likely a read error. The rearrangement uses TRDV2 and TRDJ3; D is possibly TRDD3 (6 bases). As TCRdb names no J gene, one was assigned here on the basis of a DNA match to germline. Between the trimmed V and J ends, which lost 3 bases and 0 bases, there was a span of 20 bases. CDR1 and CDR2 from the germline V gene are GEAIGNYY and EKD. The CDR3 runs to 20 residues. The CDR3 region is CACDVVWGVRSSWDTRQMFF. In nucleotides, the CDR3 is TGTGCCTGTGACGTAGTGTGGGGGGTACGGAGCTCCTGGGACACCCGACAGATGTTTTTC.

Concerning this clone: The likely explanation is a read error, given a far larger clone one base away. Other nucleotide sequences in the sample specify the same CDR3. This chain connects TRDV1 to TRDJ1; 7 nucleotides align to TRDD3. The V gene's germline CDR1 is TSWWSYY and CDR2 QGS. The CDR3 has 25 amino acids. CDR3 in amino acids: CALGEMGFWISYWGWGPLGTDKLIF. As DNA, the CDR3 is TGTGCTCTTGGGGAAATGGGGTTTTGGATCTCTTACTGGGGATGGGGACCCCTCGGGACCGACAAACTCATCTTT.